These 19 T cell receptor beta chains originate from one sample sequenced in a study of T cell repertoires in ileal Crohn's disease. The protocol was immunoSEQ multiplex PCR, while the TCRdb copy is restricted to in-frame clones and leaves out a portion. The data hold roughly 31,000 clones, with 80% observed a single time. The sample comprised ileal tissue. These receptors were obtained from an adult with Crohn's disease.

The genes are TRBV30 and TRBJ1-6; TRBD1 matches 10 bases. The CDR3 runs 14 residues. Germline-derived CDR1 and CDR2 are GTSNPN and SVGIG (reference sequence). V gave up 3 bases and J gave up 7 bases; unmatched junction bases: 3. This chain's CDR3 is CAWSAGQGNSPLHF. CDR3 bases: TGTGCCTGGAGCGCGGGACAGGGGAATTCACCCCTCCACTTT.

This clone was picked up a small number of times. V gene TRBV5-1 combines with J gene TRBJ2-7; 7 positions match TRBD1. Looked up from germline, CDR1 is SGHRS and CDR2 is YFSETQ. This CDR3 is 14 amino acids long. Unmatched junction bases numbered 6, after V lost 3 bases and J lost 3 bases. The CDR3 sequence is CASSSRGSGYEQYF. The DNA for the CDR3 is TGCGCCAGCAGCTCCAGGGGGAGCGGCTACGAGCAGTACTTC.

This rearrangement joins TRBV2 to TRBJ2-1; D not certain. Trimming shortened V by 2 bases and J by 3 bases, and 11 bases separated the two germline ends. CDR1 and CDR2 (germline): SNHLY, FYNNEI. This CDR3 is built from 15 residues. The DNA of the CDR3 is TGTGCCAGCAGTGAACCGCTAGATCTCTACAATGAGCAGTTCTTC. Translating it yields CASSEPLDLYNEQFF.

V and J are TRBV6-4 and TRBJ2-1, with D perhaps TRBD1 (5 bases). Per the germline V gene, CDR1 is MRHNA and CDR2 is SNTAGT. CDR3 length: 15 residues. V was pared by 6 bases and J by 5 bases, with 17 bases between. The CDR3, as DNA: TGTGCCAGCAGCCCCAACGTCGACAGAGACAATGAGCAGTTCTTC. This codes for CASSPNVDRDNEQFF.

This clone is judged large (0.1 to 1%). This chain uses TRBV10-3 with TRBJ1-5; 7 bases align to TRBD1. The germline CDR1 and CDR2 sequences are ENHRY and SYGVKD. V gave up 10 bases and J gave up 0 bases; unmatched junction bases: 6. The CDR3 is 14 residues long. The CDR3 region is CASSTGDSNQPQHF. The CDR3 DNA reads TGTGCCAGCTCTACAGGGGATAGCAATCAGCCCCAGCATTTT.

This chain links TRBV27 with TRBJ1-6; D perhaps matches TRBD1 (6 bases). This CDR3 is built from 15 residues. Germline V CDR1 and CDR2: MNHEY, SMNVEV (reference sequence). The germline V and J ends were trimmed by 6 bases and 5 bases, with 14 bases remaining between them. The chain's CDR3 is CASRLRGENNSPLHF. Here the CDR3 DNA reads TGTGCCAGCAGGCTCAGGGGTGAGAATAATTCACCCCTCCACTTT.

This clone was found a few times. This sequence joins TRBV7-6 and TRBJ2-1, with 13 nucleotides matching TRBD2. Trimming removed 3 bases from V and 10 bases from J; junction bases left unmatched: 6. CDR1 and CDR2 from the germline V gene are SGHVS and FNYEAQ. The CDR3 runs 15 residues. CDR3 in DNA: TGTGCCAGCAGCTTGACTAGCGGGAGGATGGGGGAGCAGTTCTTC. Protein product: CASSLTSGRMGEQFF.

V gene TRBV7-2 combines with J gene TRBJ2-4; 11 bases agree with TRBD2. Germline lookup yields CDR1 SGHTA and CDR2 FQGNSA. V lost 7 bases to trimming and J lost 0 bases; unmatched junction nucleotides: 8. The CDR3 is 17 residues long. CDR3 residues: CASTSIGLAGAKNIQYF. The DNA for the CDR3 is TGTGCCAGCACCTCTATTGGACTAGCGGGAGCCAAAAACATTCAGTACTTC.

The chain uses TRBV18 and TRBJ1-2; TRBD1 aligns across 8 bases. The germline CDR1 and CDR2 sequences are KGHSH and LQKENI. The J segment lost 7 bases and the V segment lost 3 bases, leaving 19 bases of the junction unmatched. This CDR3 comprises 18 residues. The CDR3 loop is CASSPPGHGQGGPRGYTF. CDR3 DNA: TGTGCCAGCTCACCCCCTGGTCACGGACAGGGAGGGCCTCGTGGCTACACCTTC.

V usage is TRBV19 and J usage is TRBJ1-5, with 8 bases lining up with TRBD1. The V and J ends lost 7 bases and 5 bases, in that order; junction bases with no gene match: 4. The CDR3 covers 13 residues. Germline values: CDR1 LNHDA, CDR2 SQIVND (reference sequence). The CDR3 protein is CASKLQGDQPQHF. CDR3 coding DNA: TGTGCCAGTAAGTTACAGGGGGATCAGCCCCAGCATTTT.

V and J are TRBV29-1 and TRBJ1-5, with a possible D match to TRBD1 (5 bases). Trimming stripped 5 bases from V and 7 bases from J, with 15 bases between. Germline V gene sequence: CDR1 SQVTM, CDR2 ANQGSEA. The CDR3 runs 13 residues. CDR3 region: CSVSAAQGQPQHF. The CDR3 DNA reads TGCAGCGTTTCCGCGGCCCAGGGACAGCCCCAGCATTTT.

This chain uses TRBV18 with TRBJ2-3; 12 bases align to TRBD2. CDR1 KGHSH and CDR2 LQKENI come from the germline V gene. The junction had 8 bases not matched to a gene; V was cut back by 6 bases and J by 4 bases. There are 16 residues in the CDR3. CDR3 amino acids: CASSSPSGRASDTQYF. CDR3 in DNA: TGTGCCAGCTCGTCCCCTAGCGGGAGGGCTTCAGATACGCAGTATTTT.

This chain joins TRBV27 and TRBJ2-3, with 7 positions matching TRBD2. V trimming: 6 bases; J trimming: 3 bases; junction bases outside the gene matches: 9. The CDR3 runs 15 residues. Germline lookup yields CDR1 MNHEY and CDR2 SMNVEV (reference sequence). CDR3 protein: CASSAIGLVTDTQYF. CDR3 sequence (DNA): TGTGCCAGCAGCGCCATTGGACTAGTTACAGATACGCAGTATTTT.

The rearrangement joins TRBV4-3 to TRBJ2-7; TRBD2 matches at 7 bases. The V segment lost 6 bases and the J segment 2 bases; nucleotides outside the gene matches: 10. Germline values: CDR1 LGHNA, CDR2 YSLEER. The CDR3 contains 15 residues. The CDR3 DNA reads as TGCGCCAGCAGGTTGGGAGCGGGGAAACCCTACGAGCAGTACTTC. It yields the protein CASRLGAGKPYEQYF.

The chain carries TRBV11-2 and TRBJ2-6, with D perhaps matching TRBD2 (5 bases). The V end lost 5 bases, the J end lost 0 bases, and 20 bases lay between the germline ends. Germline-derived CDR1 and CDR2 are SGHAT and FQNNGV. This CDR3 comprises 19 residues. Written as DNA, the CDR3 is TGTGCCAGCAGCGAGCCCCCGAGGCGGGCCAACTCTGGGGCCAACGTCCTGACTTTC. Protein sequence: CASSEPPRRANSGANVLTF.

The sample holds a few counts of this clone. The J gene is TRBJ2-2, the V gene TRBV27, with 8 nucleotides matching TRBD2. V dropped 4 bases and J dropped 6; count of bases not matched to a gene: 7. Germline V gene data show CDR1 as MNHEY and CDR2 as SMNVEV (reference sequence). This CDR3 spans 15 amino acids. The CDR3 DNA reads as TGTGCCAGCAGTTGGGGACTAGGAGGCTCCGGGGAGCTGTTTTTT. As protein: CASSWGLGGSGELFF.

The rearrangement joins TRBV5-1 to TRBJ2-7; D possibly corresponds to TRBD1 (6 bases). Germline V gene data show CDR1 as SGHRS and CDR2 as YFSETQ. Between the trimmed V and J ends, which lost 1 base and 4 bases, there was a span of 12 bases. The CDR3 has 14 residues. The CDR3 loop is CASSLTGPPYEQYF. The CDR3 DNA reads TGCGCCAGCAGCTTGACAGGGCCCCCGTACGAGCAGTACTTC.

The gene calls are TRBV11-2 and TRBJ2-1; the match to TRBD2 covers 8 bases. Trimming at V came to 5 bases and at J to 4 bases, leaving 7 bases not matched to a gene. The CDR3 spans 15 residues. From germline, CDR1 is SGHAT and CDR2 FQNNGV. The CDR3 protein is CASSRGGERYNEQFF. The CDR3 nucleotides are TGTGCCAGCAGCCGGGGGGGCGAGAGATACAATGAGCAGTTCTTC.

The V gene is TRBV6-5, the J gene TRBJ1-4, with a tentative D call TRBD1 (5 bases). Germline CDR1 and CDR2: MNHEY and SVGAGI. The CDR3 totals 15 residues. V lost 5 bases and J 0 bases, leaving 10 bases between the germline ends. The CDR3 reads CASSKRGATNEKLFF. CDR3 bases: TGTGCCAGCAGTAAAAGGGGCGCAACTAATGAAAAACTGTTTTTT.